This T cell receptor (beta chain) originates from a study of blood T cell repertoires in COVID-19. Overall study: The analysed material was cDNA or gDNA that came from T cells, B-cell-depleted T cells, or PBMCs.

Trimming removed 4 bases at V and 2 bases at J, with 6 bases between. This CDR3 is 12 amino acids long. Participants spanned ages about 18 to 95 years and resided in some 22 US areas. Cohorts were determined from participant-reported clinical history. Libraries were prepared by immunoSEQ multiplex PCR; TCRdb keeps only in-frame clonotypes and omits some of them. The sample consists of a few hundred thousand clones, 82% of them appearing once. The sample taken for sequencing was PBMCs or T cells enriched from blood (not recorded which). The source is a woman in her sixties or seventies who had recovered from COVID-19. This chain uses TRBV12-3 or TRBV12-4 with TRBJ2-7; tentatively, D is TRBD1 (6 bases). CDR3 nucleotide sequence: TGTGCCAGCAGTTGGGGGCCCTACGAGCAGTACTTC. It specifies CASSWGPYEQYF.